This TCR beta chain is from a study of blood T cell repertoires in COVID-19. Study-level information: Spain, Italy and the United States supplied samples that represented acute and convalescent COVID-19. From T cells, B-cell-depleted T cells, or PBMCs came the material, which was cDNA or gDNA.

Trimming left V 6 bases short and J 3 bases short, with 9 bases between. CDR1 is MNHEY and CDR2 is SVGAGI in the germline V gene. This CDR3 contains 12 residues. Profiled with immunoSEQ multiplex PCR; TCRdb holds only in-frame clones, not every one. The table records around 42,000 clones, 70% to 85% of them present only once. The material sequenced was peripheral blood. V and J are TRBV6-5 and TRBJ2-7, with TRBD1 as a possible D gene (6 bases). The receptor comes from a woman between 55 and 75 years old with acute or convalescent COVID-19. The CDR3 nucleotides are TGTGCCAGCAGATCGGACAGCTACGAGCAGTACTTC. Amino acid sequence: CASRSDSYEQYF.